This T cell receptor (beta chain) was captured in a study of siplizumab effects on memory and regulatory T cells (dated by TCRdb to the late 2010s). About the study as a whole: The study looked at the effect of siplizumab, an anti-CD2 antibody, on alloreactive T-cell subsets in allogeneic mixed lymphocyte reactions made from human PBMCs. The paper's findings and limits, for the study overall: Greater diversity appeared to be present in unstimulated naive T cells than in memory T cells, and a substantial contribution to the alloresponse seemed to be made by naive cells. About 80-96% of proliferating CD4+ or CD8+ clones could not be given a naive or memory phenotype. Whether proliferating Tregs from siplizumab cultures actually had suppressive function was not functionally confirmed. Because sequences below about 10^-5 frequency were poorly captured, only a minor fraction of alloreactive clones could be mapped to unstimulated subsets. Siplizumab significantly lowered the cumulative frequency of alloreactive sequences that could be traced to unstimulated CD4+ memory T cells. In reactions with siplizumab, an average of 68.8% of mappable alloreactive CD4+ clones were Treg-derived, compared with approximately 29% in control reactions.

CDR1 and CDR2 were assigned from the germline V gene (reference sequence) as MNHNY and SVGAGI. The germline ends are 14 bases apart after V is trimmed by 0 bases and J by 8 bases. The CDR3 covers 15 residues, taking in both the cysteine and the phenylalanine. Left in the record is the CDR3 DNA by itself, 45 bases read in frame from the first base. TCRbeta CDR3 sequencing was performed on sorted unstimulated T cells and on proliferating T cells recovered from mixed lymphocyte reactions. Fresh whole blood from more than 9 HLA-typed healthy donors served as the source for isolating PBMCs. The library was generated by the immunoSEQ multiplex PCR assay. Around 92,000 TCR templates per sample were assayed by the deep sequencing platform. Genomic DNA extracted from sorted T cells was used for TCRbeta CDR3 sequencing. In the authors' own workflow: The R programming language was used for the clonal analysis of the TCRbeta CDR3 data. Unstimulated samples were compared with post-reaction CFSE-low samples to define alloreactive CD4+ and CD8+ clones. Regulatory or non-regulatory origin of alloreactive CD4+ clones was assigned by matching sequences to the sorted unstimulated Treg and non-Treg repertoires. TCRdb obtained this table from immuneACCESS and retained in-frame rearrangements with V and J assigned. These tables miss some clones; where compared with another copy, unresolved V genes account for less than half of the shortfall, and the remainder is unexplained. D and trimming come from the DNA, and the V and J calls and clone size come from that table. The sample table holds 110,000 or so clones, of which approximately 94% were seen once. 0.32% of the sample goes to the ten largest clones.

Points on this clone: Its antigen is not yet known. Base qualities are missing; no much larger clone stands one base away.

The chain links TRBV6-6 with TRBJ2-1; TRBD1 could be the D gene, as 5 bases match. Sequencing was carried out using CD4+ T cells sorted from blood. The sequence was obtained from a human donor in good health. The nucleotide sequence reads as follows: TGTGCCAGCAGTTACTCGCTGCAGGGTAGGGATGAGCAGTTCTTC. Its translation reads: CASSYSLQGRDEQFF.